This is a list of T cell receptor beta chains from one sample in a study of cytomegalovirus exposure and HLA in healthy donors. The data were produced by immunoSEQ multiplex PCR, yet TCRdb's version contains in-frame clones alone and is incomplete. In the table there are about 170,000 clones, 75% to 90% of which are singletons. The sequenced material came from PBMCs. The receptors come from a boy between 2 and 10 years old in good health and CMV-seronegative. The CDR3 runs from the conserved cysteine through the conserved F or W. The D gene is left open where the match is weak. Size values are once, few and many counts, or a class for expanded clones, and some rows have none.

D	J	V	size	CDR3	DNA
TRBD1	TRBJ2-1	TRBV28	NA	CASTRGGWVNEQFF	TGTGCCAGCACCCGAGGGGGCTGGGTCAATGAGCAGTTCTTC
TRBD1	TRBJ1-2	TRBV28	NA	CASRHGTGGSYGYTF	TGTGCCAGCAGGCACGGGACAGGGGGTAGCTATGGCTACACCTTC
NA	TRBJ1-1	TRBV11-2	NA	CASSLGRREVTTEAFF	TGTGCCAGCAGCTTAGGAAGGCGGGAAGTTACCACTGAAGCTTTCTTT
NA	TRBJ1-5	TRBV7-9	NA	CASSLFPGAGNQPQHF	TGTGCCAGCAGCTTATTTCCAGGGGCTGGGAATCAGCCCCAGCATTTT
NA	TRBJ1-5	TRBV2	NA	CASKGQTYSNQPQHF	TGTGCCAGCAAAGGACAGACATATAGCAATCAGCCCCAGCATTTT
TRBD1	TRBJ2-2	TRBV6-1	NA	CASTTGDTGELFF	TGTGCCAGCACCACAGGGGACACCGGGGAGCTGTTTTTT
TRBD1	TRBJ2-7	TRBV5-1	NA	CASSLGDRSAYEQYF	TGCGCCAGCAGCTTGGGGGACAGGTCCGCCTACGAGCAGTACTTC
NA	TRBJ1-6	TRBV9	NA	CASSFRTGYNSPLHF	TGTGCCAGCAGCTTCCGGACGGGATATAATTCACCCCTCCACTTT
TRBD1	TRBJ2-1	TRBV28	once	CASSGTGGRGEQFF	TGTGCCAGCAGTGGGACAGGGGGCAGGGGAGAGCAGTTCTTC
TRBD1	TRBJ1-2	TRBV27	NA	CASSLQGAWDGYTF	TGTGCCAGCAGTTTACAGGGGGCGTGGGATGGCTACACCTTC
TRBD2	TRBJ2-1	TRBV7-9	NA	CASSEAGTSNEQFF	TGTGCCAGCAGCGAAGCCGGGACTAGCAATGAGCAGTTCTTC
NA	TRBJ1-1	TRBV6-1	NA	CASRGYSVGALEAFF	TGTGCCAGCAGGGGCTATTCTGTGGGGGCACTTGAAGCTTTCTTT
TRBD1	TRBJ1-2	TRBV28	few	CASSPQGAFGYTF	TGTGCCAGCAGCCCACAGGGGGCGTTCGGCTACACCTTC
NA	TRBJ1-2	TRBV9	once	CASSVGQGLDGYTF	TGTGCCAGCAGCGTAGGTCAGGGGTTGGATGGCTACACCTTC
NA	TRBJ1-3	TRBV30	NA	CAWSVHSLYSGNTIYF	TGTGCCTGGAGTGTCCACAGTTTATACTCTGGAAACACCATATATTTT
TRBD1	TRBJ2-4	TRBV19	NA	CASTLRDRNIQYF	TGTGCCAGTACCCTCCGGGACAGAAACATTCAGTACTTC
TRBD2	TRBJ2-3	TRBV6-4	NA	CASTPTAGIGDTQYF	TGTGCCAGCACCCCCACAGCGGGAATCGGGGATACGCAGTATTTT
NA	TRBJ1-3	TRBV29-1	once	CSVEGRHSGNTIYF	TGCAGCGTTGAGGGCAGGCACTCTGGAAACACCATATATTTT
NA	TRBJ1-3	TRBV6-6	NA	CASSYGPGDRTIYF	TGTGCCAGCAGTTACGGCCCAGGGGATAGGACCATATATTTT
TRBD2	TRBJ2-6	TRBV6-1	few	CASSESGGSGANVLTF	TGTGCCAGCAGTGAATCGGGGGGCTCTGGGGCCAACGTCCTGACTTTC
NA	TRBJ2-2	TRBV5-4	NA	CASSPNRGGELFF	TGTGCCAGCAGCCCCAATAGGGGCGGGGAGCTGTTTTTT
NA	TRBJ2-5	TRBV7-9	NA	CASSPNPGAIQETQYF	TGTGCCAGCAGCCCAAATCCAGGGGCAATCCAAGAGACCCAGTACTTC
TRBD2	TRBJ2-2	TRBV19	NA	CASSFLTSGNTGELFF	TGTGCCAGTAGTTTCCTAACTAGCGGGAACACCGGGGAGCTGTTTTTT
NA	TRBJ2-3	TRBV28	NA	CASSKTSTDTQYF	TGTGCCAGCTCTAAGACTAGCACAGATACGCAGTATTTT
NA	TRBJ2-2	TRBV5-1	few	CASSLSSQRLNTGELFF	TGCGCCAGCAGCTTATCCTCACAGCGGCTGAACACCGGGGAGCTGTTTTTT
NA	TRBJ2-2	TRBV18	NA	CASSPLSGPNTGELFF	TGTGCCAGCTCACCACTCTCTGGCCCAAACACCGGGGAGCTGTTTTTT
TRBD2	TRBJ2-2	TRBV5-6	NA	CASSLDGGGAFGGELFF	TGTGCCAGCAGCTTGGATGGCGGGGGGGCCTTCGGCGGGGAGCTGTTTTTT
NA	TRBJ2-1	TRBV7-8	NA	CASSLVGEYNEQFF	TGTGCCAGCAGCTTAGTCGGGGAATACAATGAGCAGTTCTTC
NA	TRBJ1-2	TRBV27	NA	CASSPAGEGDGYTF	TGTGCCAGCAGTCCAGCAGGGGAGGGTGATGGCTACACCTTC